One sample yielded the 20 T cell receptor beta chains listed below, sequenced in a study of vaccination effects on CD4 cells after COVID-19. Pools of viral peptides were used by the ViraFEST assay to expand antigen-specific CD4+ T cells ahead of sequencing. With roughly nine days of culture completed, CD4+ T cells were isolated. PCR confirmed that the person was infected with SARS-CoV-2 between March and December 2020. Their antigen targets remain unknown. The data were produced by immunoSEQ multiplex PCR, yet TCRdb's version contains in-frame clones alone and is incomplete. Of around 47,000 clones listed, roughly 80% were seen once; the top ten hold roughly 29%. This specimen consisted of CD4+ T cells from PBMCs cultured with a peptide pool, obtained before COVID-19 vaccination. The receptors stem from a human donor who had a prior SARS-CoV-2 infection.

The chain carries TRBV7-2 and TRBJ2-7, with D perhaps matching TRBD1 (7 bases). V lost 3 bases and J lost 6, with 18 bases in between. Germline values: CDR1 SGHTA, CDR2 FQGNSA. The CDR3 spans 15 residues. In nucleotides, the CDR3 is TGTGCCAGCAGCTTTTCCGGGACAGAGGGGGGCGAGCAGTACTTC. Translation: CASSFSGTEGGEQYF.

This clone was detected only a few times. The chain couples TRBV28 to TRBJ1-4; D may be TRBD1 (5 bases). With 6 bases removed from V and 5 bases from J, the gap between germline ends came to 7 bases. The CDR3 consists of 12 residues. CDR1 is MDHEN and CDR2 is SYDVKM in the germline V gene. CDR3 residues: CASSEGNEKLFF. The DNA of the CDR3 is TGTGCCAGCAGCGAGGGGAATGAAAAACTGTTTTTT.

V and J are TRBV2 and TRBJ2-3; D unresolved. CDR1 SNHLY and CDR2 FYNNEI come from the germline V gene. V lost 4 bases, J lost 6 bases, and 14 bases lay in between. This CDR3 spans 14 amino acids. The CDR3 coding sequence is TGTGCCAGCAGTGCGCGACCTGCAGGTGATACGCAGTATTTT. This encodes CASSARPAGDTQYF.

The chain uses TRBV11-3 and TRBJ1-1; D might be TRBD1 (6 bases). This CDR3 has 14 residues. Trimming pared 7 bases from V and 4 bases from J, leaving 16 bases between. Germline V gives CDR1 SGHNT, CDR2 YENEEA. The CDR3 DNA sequence: TGTGCCAGCACCTGGGGGGGGGCCAGCACTGAAGCTTTCTTT. This encodes CASTWGGASTEAFF.

The genes are TRBV24-1 and TRBJ1-1, with TRBD1 identical over 8 bases. Germline V gene sequence: CDR1 KGHDR, CDR2 SFDVKD. The CDR3 runs to 14 residues. The V segment lost 9 bases and the J segment 10 bases; nucleotides outside the gene matches: 15. CDR3 in amino acids: CATEDRDPRTLAFF. DNA of the CDR3: TGTGCCACCGAGGACAGGGATCCCCGAACTCTAGCTTTCTTT.

Regarding this clone: A read error may produce the germline difference seen at one junction end. The chain couples TRBV6-5 to TRBJ1-3; perhaps TRBD1 as D (5 bases). CDR3 length: 11 amino acids. Germline V gene sequence: CDR1 MNHEY, CDR2 SVGAGI. CDR3 in DNA: TGTGCCAGCAGCCGCTGGGGGATCACATCCTGG. Its protein is CASSRWGITSW.

A few counts support this clone. CDR3 in amino acids: CASSPLAGYYEQYF. CDR3 DNA: TGTGCCAGCAGCCCACTAGCGGGGTACTACGAGCAGTACTTC. This chain uses TRBV28 with TRBJ2-7; 10 nucleotides line up with TRBD2. The CDR3 is 14 residues long. With V trimmed by 6 bases and J by 3 bases, 5 bases remained unmatched. Germline loops: CDR1 MDHEN, CDR2 SYDVKM. Looking up the rest from reference TRBV28 and TRBJ2-7 gives the full variable domain: DVKVTQSSRYLVKRTGEKVFLECVQDMDHENMFWYRQDPGLGLRLIYFSYDVKMKEKGDIPEGYSVSREKKERFSLILESASTNQTSMYLCASSPLAGYYEQYFGPGTRLTVT.

Concerning this clone itself: Compared with germline, one end of the junction differs, possibly owing to a read error. The rearrangement joins TRBV11-3 to TRBJ2-7; 9 bases map to TRBD1. Germline V gives CDR1 SGHNT, CDR2 YENEEA. The CDR3 length is 16 residues. The CDR3 nucleotides read TGTGCCAGCAGCCTAGATGGGTGGACAGGGGACAACGAGCAGTACTTC. Protein sequence: CASSLDGWTGDNEQYF.

This clone was picked up a small number of times. The V and J genes are TRBV5-6 and TRBJ1-5; tentative D call: TRBD1 (5 bases). CDR1 is SGHDT, CDR2 YYEEEE, per germline. The ends were cut back, 0 bases at V and 11 bases at J, with 21 bases in the middle. The CDR3 is 16 amino acids. The CDR3 DNA reads as TGTGCCAGCAGCTTGGGCCCTGGCGGCTTGGGGGGGGCCCAGCATTTT. Protein: CASSLGPGGLGGAQHF.

The rearrangement uses TRBV7-9 and TRBJ2-3; unclear D gene. V was clipped by 3 bases and J by 6 bases, with 10 bases between them. This CDR3 comprises 13 residues. Germline V CDR1 and CDR2: SEHNR, FQNEAQ (reference sequence). For the CDR3, the DNA is TGTGCCAGCAGCTTTATTCCGCCGGATACGCAGTATTTT. This sequence encodes CASSFIPPDTQYF.

V gene TRBV19 combines with J gene TRBJ1-5; D gene unclear. Germline V gene data show CDR1 as LNHDA and CDR2 as SQIVND (reference sequence). This CDR3 contains 14 residues. V lost 6 bases and J lost 0, with 9 bases in between. CDR3 amino acids: CASRLGNSNQPQHF. The DNA of the CDR3 is TGTGCCAGTAGGTTAGGGAATAGCAATCAGCCCCAGCATTTT.

The chain uses TRBV3-1 (or the pseudogene TRBV3-2) and TRBJ2-5; 8 positions agree with TRBD1. Trimming took 4 bases from V and 13 from J; bases not matched to a gene: 26. Germline V CDR1 and CDR2: LGHDT, YNNKEL (reference sequence). This CDR3 is 18 amino acids long. CDR3 nucleotide sequence: TGTGCCAGCAGCCCGTATCAGGGGGCCAGCCCTTCCCTCAGGGCTGGGTACTTC. As protein: CASSPYQGASPSLRAGYF.

This chain uses TRBV10-3 with TRBJ2-1; D remains unclear. CDR1 is ENHRY and CDR2 is SYGVKD in the germline V gene. V was pared by 2 bases and J by 1 base, with 6 bases between. This CDR3 region has 14 residues. CDR3 protein: CAISETSSYNEQFF. CDR3 nucleotides: TGTGCCATCAGTGAGACGAGTTCCTACAATGAGCAGTTCTTC.

This chain uses TRBV5-1 with TRBJ2-1; the match to TRBD1 covers 7 bases. CDR1 and CDR2 (germline): SGHRS, YFSETQ. V lost 1 base to trimming and J lost 9 bases; unmatched junction nucleotides: 10. The CDR3 contains 15 residues. CDR3 sequence: CASSLSTGVEGEQFF. CDR3 in DNA: TGCGCCAGCAGCTTGTCAACAGGGGTAGAGGGTGAGCAGTTCTTC.

This chain uses TRBV2 with TRBJ1-2; D is unclear. From germline, CDR1 is SNHLY and CDR2 FYNNEI. Trimming left V 1 base short and J 7 bases short, with 7 bases between. The CDR3 length is 12 residues. The DNA for the CDR3 is TGTGCCAGCAGTGAAGAGGGTTTTGGCTACACCTTC. Translating it yields CASSEEGFGYTF.

The CDR3: CASSSTGYNEQFF. CDR3 DNA sequence: TGTGCCAGCAGCTCAACAGGGTACAATGAGCAGTTCTTC. The V and J genes are TRBV7-9 and TRBJ2-1; a possible D gene is TRBD1 (6 bases). Germline CDR1 reads SEHNR; CDR2 reads FQNEAQ (reference sequence). The length of the CDR3 is 13 residues. The V end lost 4 bases, the J end lost 4 bases, and 8 bases lay between the germline ends.

The chain uses TRBV19 and TRBJ1-2; 8 bases agree with TRBD1. This CDR3 spans 15 amino acids. Losses at the gene ends were 1 base for V and 3 bases for J; bases not matched to a gene: 4. Per germline, CDR1 LNHDA and CDR2 SQIVND (reference sequence). The CDR3, as DNA: TGTGCCAGTAGTATAGCCCCGGACAGGGACTATGGCTACACCTTC. Translated, it gives CASSIAPDRDYGYTF.

This clone was observed once. The J gene is TRBJ2-4, the V gene TRBV11-3; 7 nucleotides align to TRBD1. This CDR3 is built from 14 residues. The germline CDR1 and CDR2 sequences are SGHNT and YENEEA. J lost 2 bases, V lost 5 bases, and 3 bases had no gene match. The CDR3 loop is CASSKQGSKNIQYF. The CDR3 DNA follows: TGTGCCAGCAGCAAACAGGGGTCCAAAAACATTCAGTACTTC.

V and J are TRBV9 and TRBJ2-3; 7 bases fit TRBD2. CDR1 is SGDLS and CDR2 is YYNGEE in the germline V gene. With 3 bases clipped from V and 2 bases from J, the junction kept 6 bases outside the gene matches. CDR3 size: 15 residues. DNA of the CDR3: TGTGCCAGCAGCGCCAGCGGGAAGATCACAGATACGCAGTATTTT. Translated: CASSASGKITDTQYF.

This chain uses TRBV6-4 with TRBJ2-7; perhaps D is TRBD1 or TRBD2 (5 bases each). V gave up 5 bases and J gave up 3 bases, with 20 bases separating them. The germline V gene encodes CDR1 MRHNA and CDR2 SNTAGT. This CDR3 is 16 amino acids long. CDR3 DNA sequence: TGTGCCAGCAGTCACCCAACGGGGACGGTGCTCTACGAGCAGTACTTC. This gives the protein CASSHPTGTVLYEQYF.